This T cell receptor (beta chain) stems from a study of siplizumab effects on memory and regulatory T cells. Overall study findings and caveats: A naive or memory phenotype could not be assigned to roughly 80-95% of the proliferating CD4+ or CD8+ clones. Mapping to unstimulated subsets was achieved for only a minor fraction of alloreactive clones. Significant reduction of alloreactive sequences traceable to unstimulated CD4+ memory cells was observed with siplizumab.

The germline V gene has CDR1 MNHEY and CDR2 SVGAGI. The V gene lost 7 bases and the J gene lost 8 bases, with 9 bases spanning the gap. The CDR3 spans 12 residues. It was approximately 9.6 x 10^4 TCR templates that were assayed per sample. Profiled with immunoSEQ multiplex PCR; TCRdb holds only in-frame clones, not every one. The table lists around 110,000 clones, 90% to 95% of them singletons. This clone has just one count. What it binds is unknown. The rearrangement uses TRBV6-5 and TRBJ1-6; weak D call: TRBD1 (5 bases). This sequence was found in a human donor in good health. What was sequenced was non-Treg CD4+ T cells sorted from blood. The CDR3 loop reads CASKIRDSPLHF. For the CDR3, the DNA is TGTGCCAGCAAAATCAGGGATTCACCCCTCCACTTT.